The clone carrying this T cell receptor beta chain showed up just once. Its matching antigen is unknown. The table came from immunoSEQ multiplex PCR; TCRdb's copy has only in-frame clones and leaves some out. This table has 77,000 or so clones, around 96% appearing once. These data originate in a study of graft-versus-host responses after intestinal transplantation. CDR3 length equals 17 residues. Per the germline V gene, CDR1 is SGDLS and CDR2 is YYNGEE. The germline V and J ends were trimmed by 2 bases and 4 bases, with 21 bases remaining between them. This specimen consisted of unstimulated CD8+ T cells sorted from spleen or lymph node cells, obtained before intestinal transplant. The V call is TRBV9, the J call TRBJ1-2; TRBD1 might be the D (5 bases). This clonotype was obtained from a human donor who received an intestinal transplant. CDR3 sequence reads: CASSVGHRPNPVYGYTF. CDR3 nucleotide sequence: TGTGCCAGCAGCGTTGGTCACAGGCCTAACCCCGTCTATGGCTACACCTTC. Full variable domain (rest looked up from reference TRBV9 and TRBJ1-2): DSGVTQTPKHLITATGQRVTLRCSPRSGDLSVYWYQQSLDQGLQFLIQYYNGEERAKGNILERFSAQQFPDLHSELNLSSLELGDSALYFCASSVGHRPNPVYGYTFGSGTRLTVV.